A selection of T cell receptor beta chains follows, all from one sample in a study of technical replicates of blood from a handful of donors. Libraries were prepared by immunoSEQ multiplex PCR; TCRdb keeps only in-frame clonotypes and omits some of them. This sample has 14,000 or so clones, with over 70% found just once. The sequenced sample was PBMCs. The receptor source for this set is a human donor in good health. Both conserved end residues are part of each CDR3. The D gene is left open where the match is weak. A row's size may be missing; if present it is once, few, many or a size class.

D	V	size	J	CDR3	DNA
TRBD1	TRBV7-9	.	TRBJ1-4	CASSWDSGNEKLFF	TGTGCCAGCAGCTGGGACAGTGGGAATGAAAAACTGTTTTTT
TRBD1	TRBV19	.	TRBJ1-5	CASSWAGGINQPQHF	TGTGCCAGTAGTTGGGCAGGGGGCATTAATCAGCCCCAGCATTTT
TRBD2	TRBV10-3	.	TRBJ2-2	CAISRLAGNTGELFF	TGTGCCATCAGTAGGTTAGCGGGGAACACCGGGGAGCTGTTTTTT
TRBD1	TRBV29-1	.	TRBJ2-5	CSVDGDRGLQETQYF	TGCAGCGTTGACGGGGACAGGGGGCTTCAAGAGACCCAGTACTTC
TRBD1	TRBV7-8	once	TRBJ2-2	CATGRTGNTGELFF	TGTGCCACAGGCCGGACAGGCAACACCGGGGAGCTGTTTTTT
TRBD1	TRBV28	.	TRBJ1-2	CASTKGQGAYGYTF	TGTGCCAGCACCAAGGGACAGGGGGCCTATGGCTACACCTTC
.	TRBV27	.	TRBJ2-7	CASSPLGGVDEQYF	TGTGCCAGCAGTCCCCTTGGCGGGGTTGACGAGCAGTACTTC
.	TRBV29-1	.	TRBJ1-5	CSVGDTYNQPQHF	TGCAGCGTTGGGGACACATACAATCAGCCCCAGCATTTT
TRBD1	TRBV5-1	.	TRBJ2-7	CASSWTGAYEQYF	TGCGCCAGCAGCTGGACAGGTGCCTACGAGCAGTACTTC
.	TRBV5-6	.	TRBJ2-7	CASSLMTGPGVDF	TGTGCCAGCAGCTTGATGACAGGTCCTGGAGTGGACTTC
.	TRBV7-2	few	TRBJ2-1	CASSLGGGDSNEQFF	TGTGCCAGCAGCTTAGGAGGGGGGGACTCCAATGAGCAGTTCTTC
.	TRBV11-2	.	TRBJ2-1	CASSQSRPRTMRQFF	TGTGCCAGCAGCCAGTCTAGACCGAGAACAATGAGGCAGTTCTTC